This T cell receptor beta chain was obtained from a study of T-cell reconstitution after alpha-beta-depleted transplantation in children. This clonotype has at least ten counts. A library of TCRbeta sequences, prepared with unique molecular identifiers, was generated. In TCRdb, the PCR reads were re-called with MiXCR into one record per CDR3 protein. The sample has more than 85,000 distinct CDR3 sequences; about a tenth are singletons. The CDR3 totals 15 residues. Unmatched junction bases numbered 9, after V lost 7 bases and J lost 5 bases. The germline V gene has CDR1 KGHDR and CDR2 SFDVKD. The V and J genes are TRBV24-1 and TRBJ2-2; 7 bases fit TRBD1. The source is a human donor who donated a stem cell graft to a child with acute lymphoblastic leukemia. Sequenced material: PBMCs from the stem cell graft donor, taken from the stem cell graft. The CDR3 here is CATSIGQDHTGELFF. The CDR3 region has the DNA TGTGCCACCAGCATCGGACAGGATCATACCGGGGAGCTGTTTTTT.